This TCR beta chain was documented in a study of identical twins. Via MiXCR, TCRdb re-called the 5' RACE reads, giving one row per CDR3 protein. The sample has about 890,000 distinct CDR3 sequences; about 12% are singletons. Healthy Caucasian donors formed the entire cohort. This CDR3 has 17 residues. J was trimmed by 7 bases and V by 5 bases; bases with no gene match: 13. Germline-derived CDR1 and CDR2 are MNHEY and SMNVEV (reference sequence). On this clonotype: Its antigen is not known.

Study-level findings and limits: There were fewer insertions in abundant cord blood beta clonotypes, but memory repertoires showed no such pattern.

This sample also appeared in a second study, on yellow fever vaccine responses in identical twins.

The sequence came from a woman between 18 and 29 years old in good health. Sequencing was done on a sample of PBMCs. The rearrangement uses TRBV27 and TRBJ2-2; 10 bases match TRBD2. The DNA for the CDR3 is TGTGCCAGCAGTCGAAGCGGGAGGGCCCCCAGTTTCGGGGAGCTGTTTTTT. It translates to CASSRSGRAPSFGELFF.